The sequence of this T cell receptor (beta chain) was determined in a study of cytomegalovirus exposure and HLA in healthy donors. Primers included in the PCR were 60 Vbeta and 13 Jbeta primers. Repertoires were generated with immunoSEQ multiplex PCR, while TCRdb's copy carries only in-frame clones and drops some. The sample lists approximately 150,000 clones, almost 80% occurring once. Overall study results and limits: Researchers reported in a later analysis that a missense DCLRE1C variant was tied to TCR beta V- and J-gene trimming.

There are 14 residues in the CDR3. V lost 5 bases and J lost 6; bases outside the gene matches: 7. Germline V gene sequence: CDR1 SNHLY, CDR2 FYNNEI. In its sample, this clone was seen a few times. The antigen is undetermined. This clonotype was sampled from a woman in her twenties or thirties in good health and CMV-seronegative. The sequenced material came from PBMCs. This chain uses TRBV2 with TRBJ2-7; 10 bases agree with TRBD1. CDR3 DNA: TGTGCCAGCAGTCAGGACAGGGGGATGGGCGAGCAGTACTTC. It codes for CASSQDRGMGEQYF.